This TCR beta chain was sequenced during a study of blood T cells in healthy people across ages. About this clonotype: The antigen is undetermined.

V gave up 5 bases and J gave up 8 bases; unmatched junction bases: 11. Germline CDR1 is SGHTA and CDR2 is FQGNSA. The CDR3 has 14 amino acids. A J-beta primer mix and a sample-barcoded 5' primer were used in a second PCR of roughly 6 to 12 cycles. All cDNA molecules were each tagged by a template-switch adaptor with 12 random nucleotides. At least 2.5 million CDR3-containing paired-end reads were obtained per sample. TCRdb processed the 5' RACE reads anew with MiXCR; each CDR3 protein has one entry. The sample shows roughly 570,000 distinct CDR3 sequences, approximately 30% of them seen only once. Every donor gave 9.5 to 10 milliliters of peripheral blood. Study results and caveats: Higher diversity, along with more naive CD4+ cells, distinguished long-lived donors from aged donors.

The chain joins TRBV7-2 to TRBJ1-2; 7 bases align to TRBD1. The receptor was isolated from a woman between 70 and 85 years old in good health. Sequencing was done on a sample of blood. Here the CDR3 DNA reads TGTGCCAGCAGCCCCATGACAGGGTCGCGAGGCTACACCTTC. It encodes CASSPMTGSRGYTF.